The rows below give T cell receptor beta chains drawn from one sample of a study of cytomegalovirus exposure and HLA in healthy donors. Assay used: immunoSEQ multiplex PCR; TCRdb lists only in-frame clones, some missing. The sample has around 100,000 clones; 65% to 75% are singletons. Material for sequencing was PBMCs. The receptors derive from a woman aged 40 to 49 in good health and CMV-seronegative. CDR3s include the opening cysteine and the closing phenylalanine or tryptophan. The D gene is left open where the match is weak. Where a row states a size, it is once, few, many or the class of an expanded clone; other rows omit it.

CDR3 length | D gene | J gene | clone size | V gene | CDR3 DNA | CDR3 protein
16 | TRBD2 | TRBJ2-7 | - | TRBV6-6 | TGTGCCAGCAGGGATCTAGCGGGAGGTGGCCCCTACGAGCAGTACTTC | CASRDLAGGGPYEQYF
11 | - | TRBJ1-5 | - | TRBV28 | TGTGCCAGCAGTTTCGGGGGGGCCCAGCATTTT | CASSFGGAQHF
15 | TRBD1 | TRBJ2-7 | - | TRBV7-2 | TGTGCCAGCAGCCTTTCCGGGACAGGGGCCTACGAGCAGTACTTC | CASSLSGTGAYEQYF
14 | - | TRBJ1-2 | - | TRBV7-9 | TGTGCCAGCAGCCCAGACAGGTTGAACTATGGCTACACCTTC | CASSPDRLNYGYTF
14 | - | TRBJ1-2 | - | TRBV6-6 | TGTGCCAGCAGTCCGGCACAGGTTAACTATGGCTACACCTTC | CASSPAQVNYGYTF
14 | - | TRBJ1-5 | - | TRBV19 | TGTGCCAGTAGTCAACAGAGTACCAATCAGCCCCAGCATTTT | CASSQQSTNQPQHF
17 | TRBD1 | TRBJ1-6 | - | TRBV7-8 | TGTGCCAGCAGCTTAGGAGGGGGCGGGTCGGGTAATTCACCCCTCCACTTT | CASSLGGGGSGNSPLHF
12 | - | TRBJ2-7 | few | TRBV28 | TGTGCCAGTGCTGGAGGACCCTACGAGCAGTACTTC | CASAGGPYEQYF
16 | TRBD1 | TRBJ2-4 | - | TRBV10-1 | TGCGCCATTCGACAGGGGTTCAAGGAGGGTAGAAACATTCAGTACTTC | CAIRQGFKEGRNIQYF
16 | TRBD1 | TRBJ2-7 | - | TRBV4-2 | TGTGCCAGCAGCCAAGCCCTGGACAGGGACCCCTACGAGCAGTACTTC | CASSQALDRDPYEQYF
16 | - | TRBJ2-7 | once | TRBV6-6 | TGTGCCAGCAGGGGGACAAACGATAATCCTTCCTACGAGCAGTACTTC | CASRGTNDNPSYEQYF
12 | - | TRBJ2-3 | - | TRBV29-1 | TGCAGCGTGCGGATGAGCACAGATACGCAGTATTTT | CSVRMSTDTQYF
15 | - | TRBJ2-5 | - | TRBV19 | TGTGCCAGTAGTCCCCCCTCAGGGTGGGGAGAGACCCAGTACTTC | CASSPPSGWGETQYF
15 | TRBD2 | TRBJ2-7 | - | TRBV10-1 | TGCGCCAGCAGTGAGTCGACTAGCGGGATGAGGGAGCAGTACTTC | CASSESTSGMREQYF
14 | TRBD2 | TRBJ2-7 | few | TRBV27 | TGTGCCAGCAGTTGGCGGGAGGGTTCCTACGAGCAGTACTTC | CASSWREGSYEQYF
16 | - | TRBJ2-2 | - | TRBV7-8 | TGTGCCAGCAGCCCCACCAGGGGTCCGAACACCGGGGAGCTGTTTTTT | CASSPTRGPNTGELFF
15 | TRBD2 | TRBJ2-7 | - | TRBV11-2 | TGTGCCAGCAGCTCACGGGGCGGGAGGGCCGGTGAGCAGTACTTC | CASSSRGGRAGEQYF
14 | - | TRBJ2-1 | - | TRBV9 | TGTGCCAGCAGCGTAGCGGGAGTAGGGAATGAGCAGTTCTTC | CASSVAGVGNEQFF
11 | - | TRBJ2-5 | - | TRBV7-9 | TGTGCCAGCAGACTCCGAGAGACCCAGTACTTC | CASRLRETQYF
12 | - | TRBJ2-5 | - | TRBV15 | TGTGCCACCAGCAGAGATTACAGCCCGCAGTACTTC | CATSRDYSPQYF
14 | TRBD1 | TRBJ2-7 | - | TRBV6-1 | TGTGCCAGCAGACCGCCGGGACAGGGAAGGGAGCAGTACTTC | CASRPPGQGREQYF
14 | TRBD2 | TRBJ2-1 | - | TRBV6-6 | TGTGCCAGCAGAAGAGCGGGAGAGGGCAATGAGCAGTTCTTC | CASRRAGEGNEQFF
15 | TRBD1 | TRBJ1-2 | - | TRBV5-5 | TGTGCCAGCAGCTTCGGACAGGGGGCAAGCTATGGCTACACCTTC | CASSFGQGASYGYTF
15 | - | TRBJ2-7 | few | TRBV5-5 | TGTGCCAGCAGCTGGGAGGACTTTCCCCGGGGCGAGCAGTACTTC | CASSWEDFPRGEQYF
14 | - | TRBJ2-4 | - | TRBV7-6 | TGTGCCAGCAGCCCCCGGACAGCCCTCTTTTTAATGTACTTC | CASSPRTALFLMYF
14 | TRBD2 | TRBJ2-3 | - | TRBV7-7 | TGTGCTAGCAGCTTAGGACTAGCGGGAGATACGCAGTATTTT | CASSLGLAGDTQYF
16 | TRBD1 | TRBJ1-2 | - | TRBV9 | TGTGCCAGCAGCGTAGGAGGGGGCCCCATAAACTATGGCTACACCTTC | CASSVGGGPINYGYTF
14 | - | TRBJ1-5 | - | TRBV6-1 | TGTGCCAGTGGCAGGGCGTTAGTGGATCAGCCCCAGCATTTT | CASGRALVDQPQHF
14 | - | TRBJ2-7 | - | TRBV28 | TGTGCCAGCAGTCTAGACCCAGAAAACTACGAGCAGTACTTC | CASSLDPENYEQYF
19 | TRBD2 | TRBJ2-7 | - | TRBV7-6 | TGTGCCAGCAGCTTCGCGCCTAGACCGGGACTAGCGGGACCTTACGAGCAGTACTTC | CASSFAPRPGLAGPYEQYF
14 | - | TRBJ2-7 | few | TRBV7-3 | TGTGCCAGCAGCTTAATAGGGGGCTCCTACGAGCAGTACTTC | CASSLIGGSYEQYF
13 | - | TRBJ1-5 | - | TRBV19 | TGTGCCAGTAAAGGGGTTACTAATCAGCCCCAGCATTTT | CASKGVTNQPQHF
14 | - | TRBJ1-5 | - | TRBV6-4 | TGTGCCAGCAGTGAATCGGGGGGCAGTCAGCCCCAGCATTTT | CASSESGGSQPQHF
19 | - | TRBJ1-3 | - | TRBV9 | TGTGCCAGCAGCCCCTCCTCCCACGGACAGTGGGCTCGGGGAAACACCATATATTTT | CASSPSSHGQWARGNTIYF
16 | TRBD2 | TRBJ2-3 | - | TRBV19 | TGTGCCAGTAGTATTGGACTAGCGGTACGCACAGATACGCAGTATTTT | CASSIGLAVRTDTQYF
15 | TRBD1 | TRBJ1-1 | - | TRBV6-6 | TGTGCCAGCAGTTACTCGGGGACAGAGGGGCTTGGAGCTTTCTTT | CASSYSGTEGLGAFF
15 | TRBD1 | TRBJ2-2 | - | TRBV7-8 | TGTGCCAGCAGCTTAATAACAGGGGGCCCCGGGGAGCTGTTTTTT | CASSLITGGPGELFF
14 | - | TRBJ2-3 | - | TRBV10-3 | TGTGCCACCCGGTCCGACACGAGCACAGATACGCAGTATTTT | CATRSDTSTDTQYF
14 | TRBD1 | TRBJ1-1 | - | TRBV6-5 | TGTGCCAGCACCCTGACAGGGGAGAACACTGAAGCTTTCTTT | CASTLTGENTEAFF
15 | - | TRBJ1-1 | - | TRBV4-3 | TGCGCCAGCAGCCAATCTTTCCCTCTGAGGACTGAAGCTTTCTTT | CASSQSFPLRTEAFF
13 | - | TRBJ2-1 | - | TRBV4-2 | TGTGCCAGCAGCCAAGTGGAGTTCAATGAGCAGTTCTTC | CASSQVEFNEQFF
14 | - | TRBJ2-3 | - | TRBV5-8 | TGTGCCAGCAGCTTGGGACAGCCCACAGATACGCAGTATTTT | CASSLGQPTDTQYF